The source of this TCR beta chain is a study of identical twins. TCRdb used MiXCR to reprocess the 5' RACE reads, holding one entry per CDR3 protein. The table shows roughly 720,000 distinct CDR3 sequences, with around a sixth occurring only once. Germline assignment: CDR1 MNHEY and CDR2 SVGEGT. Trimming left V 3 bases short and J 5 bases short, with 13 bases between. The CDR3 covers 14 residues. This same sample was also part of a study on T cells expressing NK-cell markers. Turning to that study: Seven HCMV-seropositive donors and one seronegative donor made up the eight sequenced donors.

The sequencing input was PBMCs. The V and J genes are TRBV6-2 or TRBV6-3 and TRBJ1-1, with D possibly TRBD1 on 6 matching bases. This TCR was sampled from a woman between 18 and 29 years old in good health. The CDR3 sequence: CASSYRQVGTEAFF. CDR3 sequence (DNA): TGTGCCAGCAGTTATCGACAGGTAGGGACTGAAGCTTTCTTT.